This T cell receptor (beta chain) was sequenced for a study of CD8 T cells in Susac syndrome. An amount of RNA that ranged from about 0.45 to 1 ug was reverse transcribed with random hexamers. TCRdb re-called the immunoSEQ multiplex PCR reads through MiXCR, storing one row per CDR3 protein. The table includes around 110,000 distinct CDR3 sequences, over 95% detected once. The sample was CD4+ T cells from PBMCs. The clonotype was recovered from a human donor with Susac syndrome.

The CDR3 here is CASSRAWEPNNEQFF. The CDR3, as DNA: TGTGCCAGTAGCAGAGCTTGGGAACCTAACAATGAGCAGTTCTTC. The genes are TRBV19 and TRBJ2-1, with D uncertain. This CDR3 spans 15 amino acids. Trimming shortened V by 6 bases and J by 5 bases, and 17 bases separated the two germline ends. Germline CDR1 reads LNHDA; CDR2 reads SQIVND (reference sequence).